The source of this TCR beta chain is a study of glioma-infiltrating T cells. Trimming took off 9 bases at V and 7 bases at J, with 13 bases between the two ends. There are 13 residues in the CDR3. This clonotype has ten or more counts. Using RNA template, CDR3s of TCR alpha and beta were amplified with iRepertoire arm-PCR. TCRdb re-called the multiplex PCR reads through MiXCR, storing one row per CDR3 protein. Of fewer than 250,000 distinct CDR3 sequences in the sample, 30% to 40% were seen once. The sequence came from a human donor with low-grade glioma or glioblastoma, undergoing nonglioma brain surgery, or in good health (not recorded which). V gene TRBV12-3 or TRBV12-4 combines with J gene TRBJ1-6; D might be TRBD1 (6 bases). The sample was glioma tissue, nonneoplastic brain tissue, or PBMCs (not recorded which). The CDR3 DNA is TGTGCCAGTAACCGGGACATGAATTCACCCCTCCACTTT. This translates into CASNRDMNSPLHF.